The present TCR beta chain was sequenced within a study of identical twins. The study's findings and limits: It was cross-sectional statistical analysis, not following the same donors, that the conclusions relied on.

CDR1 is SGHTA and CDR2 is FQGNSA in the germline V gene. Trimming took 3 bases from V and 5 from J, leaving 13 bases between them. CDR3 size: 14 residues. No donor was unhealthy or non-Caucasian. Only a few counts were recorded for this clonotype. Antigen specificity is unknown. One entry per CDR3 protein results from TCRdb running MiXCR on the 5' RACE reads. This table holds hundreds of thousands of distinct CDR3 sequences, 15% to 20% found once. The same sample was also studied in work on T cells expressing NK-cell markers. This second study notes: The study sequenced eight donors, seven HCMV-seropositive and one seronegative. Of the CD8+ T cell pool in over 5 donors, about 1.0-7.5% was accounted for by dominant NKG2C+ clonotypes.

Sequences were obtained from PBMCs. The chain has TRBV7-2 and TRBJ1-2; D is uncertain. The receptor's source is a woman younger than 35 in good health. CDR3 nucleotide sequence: TGTGCCAGCAGCTTGAGGGTGGCAGAATATGGCTACACCTTC. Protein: CASSLRVAEYGYTF. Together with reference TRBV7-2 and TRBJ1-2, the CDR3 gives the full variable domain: GAGVSQSPSNKVTEKGKDVELRCDPISGHTALYWYRQSLGQGLEFLIYFQGNSAPDKSGLPSDRFSAERTGGSVSTLTIQRTQQEDSAVYLCASSLRVAEYGYTFGSGTRLTVV.